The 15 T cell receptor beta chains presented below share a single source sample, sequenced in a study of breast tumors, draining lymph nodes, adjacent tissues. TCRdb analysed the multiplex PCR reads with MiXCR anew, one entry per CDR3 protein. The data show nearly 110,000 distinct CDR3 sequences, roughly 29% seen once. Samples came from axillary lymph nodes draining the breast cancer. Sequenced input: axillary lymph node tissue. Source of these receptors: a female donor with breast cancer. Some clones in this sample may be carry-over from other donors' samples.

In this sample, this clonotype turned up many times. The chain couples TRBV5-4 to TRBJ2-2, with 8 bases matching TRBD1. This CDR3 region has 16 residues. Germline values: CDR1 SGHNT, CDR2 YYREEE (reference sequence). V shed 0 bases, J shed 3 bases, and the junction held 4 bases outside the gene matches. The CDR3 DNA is TGTGCCAGCAGCTTGGCGACAGGGGTTTACACCGGGGAGCTGTTTTTT. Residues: CASSLATGVYTGELFF.

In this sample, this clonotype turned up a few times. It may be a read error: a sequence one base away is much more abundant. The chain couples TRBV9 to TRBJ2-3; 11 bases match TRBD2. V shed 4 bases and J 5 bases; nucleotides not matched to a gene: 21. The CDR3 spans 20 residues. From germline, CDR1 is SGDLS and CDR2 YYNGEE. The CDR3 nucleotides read TGTGCCAGCAGCCTGAGACTAGCGGGAAATCCCTCCTCCGCACAAGATACGCAGTATTTT. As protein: CASSLRLAGNPSSAQDTQYF.

CDR3 region: CASSPGSGAVTYPPNTGELFF. CDR3 nucleotide sequence: TGTGCCAGCAGCCCAGGGAGTGGAGCGGTTACGTATCCGCCGAACACCGGGGAGCTGTTTTTT. The J gene is TRBJ2-2, the V gene TRBV7-6; the D call may be TRBD1 or TRBD2 (5 bases each). The germline gives CDR1 SGHVS, CDR2 FNYEAQ. With 5 bases removed from V and 0 bases from J, the gap between germline ends came to 28 bases. This CDR3 is 21 amino acids long.

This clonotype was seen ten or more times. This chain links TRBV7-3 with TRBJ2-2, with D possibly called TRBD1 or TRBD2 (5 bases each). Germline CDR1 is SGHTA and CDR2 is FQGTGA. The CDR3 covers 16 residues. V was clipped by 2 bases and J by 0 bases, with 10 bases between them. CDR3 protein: CASSLFGDPNTGELFF. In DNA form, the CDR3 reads TGTGCCAGCAGCTTATTCGGGGACCCGAACACCGGGGAGCTGTTTTTT. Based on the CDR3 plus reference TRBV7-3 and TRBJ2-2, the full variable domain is GAGVSQTPSNKVTEKGKYVELRCDPISGHTALYWYRQSLGQGPEFLIYFQGTGAADDSGLPNDRFFAVRPEGSVSTLKIQRTERGDSAVYLCASSLFGDPNTGELFFGEGSRLTVL.

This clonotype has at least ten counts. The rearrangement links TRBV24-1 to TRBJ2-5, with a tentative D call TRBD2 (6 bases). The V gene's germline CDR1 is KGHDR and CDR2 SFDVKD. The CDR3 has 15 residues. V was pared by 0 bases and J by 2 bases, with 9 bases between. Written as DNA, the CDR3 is TGTGCCACCAGTGATTTGCACCGGGGGCAAGAGACCCAGTACTTC. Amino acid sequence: CATSDLHRGQETQYF.

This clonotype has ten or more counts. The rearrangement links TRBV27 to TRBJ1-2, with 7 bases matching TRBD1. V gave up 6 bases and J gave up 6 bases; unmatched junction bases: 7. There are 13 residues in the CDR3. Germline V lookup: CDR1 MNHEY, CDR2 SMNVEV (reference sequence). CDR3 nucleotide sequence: TGTGCCAGCAGGGGAGGGGGCGCGGATGGCTACACCTTC. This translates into CASRGGGADGYTF.

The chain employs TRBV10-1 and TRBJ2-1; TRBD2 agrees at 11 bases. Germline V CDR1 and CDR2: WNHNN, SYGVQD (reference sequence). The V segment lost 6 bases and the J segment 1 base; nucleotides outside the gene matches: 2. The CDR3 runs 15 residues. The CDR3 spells CASRPSGRSYNEQFF. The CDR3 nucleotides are TGCGCCAGCAGACCTAGCGGGAGGTCCTACAATGAGCAGTTCTTC.

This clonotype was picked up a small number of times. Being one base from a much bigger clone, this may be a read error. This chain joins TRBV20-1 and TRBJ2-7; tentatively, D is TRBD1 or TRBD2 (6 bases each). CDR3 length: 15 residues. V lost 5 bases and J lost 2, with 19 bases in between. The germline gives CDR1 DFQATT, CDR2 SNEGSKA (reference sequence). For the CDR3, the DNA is TGCAGTGCTTCCGAAGGGCTCCGGGGGCCCTACGAGCAGTACTTC. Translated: CSASEGLRGPYEQYF.

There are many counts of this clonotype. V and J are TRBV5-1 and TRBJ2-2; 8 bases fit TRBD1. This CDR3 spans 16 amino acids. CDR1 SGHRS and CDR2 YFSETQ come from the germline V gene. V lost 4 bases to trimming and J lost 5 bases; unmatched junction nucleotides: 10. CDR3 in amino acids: CASSGTGTGQTGELFF. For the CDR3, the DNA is TGCGCCAGCAGCGGAACCGGGACAGGACAGACCGGGGAGCTGTTTTTT.

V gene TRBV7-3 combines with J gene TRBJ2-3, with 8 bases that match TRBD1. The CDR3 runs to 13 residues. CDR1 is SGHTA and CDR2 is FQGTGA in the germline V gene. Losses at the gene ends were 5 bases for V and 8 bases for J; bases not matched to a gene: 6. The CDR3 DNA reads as TGTGCCAGCAGCGACCACAGGGGGAGTACGCAGTATTTT. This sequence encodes CASSDHRGSTQYF.

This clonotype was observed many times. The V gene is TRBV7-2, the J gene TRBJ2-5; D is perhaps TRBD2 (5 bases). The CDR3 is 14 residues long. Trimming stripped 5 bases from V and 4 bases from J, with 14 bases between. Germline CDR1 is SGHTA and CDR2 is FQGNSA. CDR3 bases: TGTGCCAGCAGCGCAACTAGAGGGCTAGAGACCCAGTACTTC. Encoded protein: CASSATRGLETQYF.

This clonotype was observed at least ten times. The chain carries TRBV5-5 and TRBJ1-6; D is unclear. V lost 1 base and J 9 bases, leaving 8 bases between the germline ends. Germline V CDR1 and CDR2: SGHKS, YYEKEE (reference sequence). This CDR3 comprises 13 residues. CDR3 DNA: TGTGCCAGCAGCTTGACGGCCGGTTCACCCCTCCACTTT. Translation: CASSLTAGSPLHF.

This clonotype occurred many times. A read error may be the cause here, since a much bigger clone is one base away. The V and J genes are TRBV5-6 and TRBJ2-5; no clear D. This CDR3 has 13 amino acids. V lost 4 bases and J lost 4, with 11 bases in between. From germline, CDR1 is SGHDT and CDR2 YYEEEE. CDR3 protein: CASSRTAPETQYF. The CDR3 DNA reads TGTGCCAGCAGCAGGACGGCCCCAGAGACCCAGTACTTC. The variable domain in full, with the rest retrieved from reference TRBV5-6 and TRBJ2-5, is DAGVTQSPTHLIKTRGQQVTLRCSPKSGHDTVSWYQQALGQGPQFIFQYYEEEERQRGNFPDRFSGHQFPNYSSELNVNALLLGDSALYLCASSRTAPETQYFGPGTRLLVL.

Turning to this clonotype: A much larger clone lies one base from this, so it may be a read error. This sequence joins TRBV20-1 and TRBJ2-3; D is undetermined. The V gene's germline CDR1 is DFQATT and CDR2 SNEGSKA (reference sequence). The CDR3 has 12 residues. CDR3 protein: CSATSLTDTPYF. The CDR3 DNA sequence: TGCAGTGCTACATCACTCACAGATACGCCGTATTTT.

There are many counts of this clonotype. CDR3 residues: CASSDQGALDEQFF. In DNA, the CDR3 is TGTGCCAGCAGCGATCAGGGGGCCTTGGATGAGCAGTTCTTC. The chain couples TRBV7-9 to TRBJ2-1; 8 nucleotides match TRBD1. This CDR3 is built from 14 residues. With 5 bases clipped from V and 8 bases from J, the junction kept 8 bases outside the gene matches. Germline V CDR1 and CDR2: SEHNR, FQNEAQ (reference sequence).